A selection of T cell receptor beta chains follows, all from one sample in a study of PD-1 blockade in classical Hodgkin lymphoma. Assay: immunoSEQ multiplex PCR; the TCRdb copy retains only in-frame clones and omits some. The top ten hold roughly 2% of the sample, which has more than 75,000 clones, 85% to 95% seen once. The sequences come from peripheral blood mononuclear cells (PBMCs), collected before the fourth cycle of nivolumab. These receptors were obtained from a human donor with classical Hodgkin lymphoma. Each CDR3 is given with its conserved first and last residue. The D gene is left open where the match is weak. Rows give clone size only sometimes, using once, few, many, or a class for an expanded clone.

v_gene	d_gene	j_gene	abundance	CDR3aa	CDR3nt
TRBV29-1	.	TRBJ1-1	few	CSVKGRMNTEAFF	TGCAGCGTGAAAGGACGGATGAACACTGAAGCTTTCTTT
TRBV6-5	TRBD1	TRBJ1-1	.	CASSRTTGLAAEAFF	TGTGCCAGCAGTCGAACGACAGGGCTAGCGGCTGAAGCTTTCTTT
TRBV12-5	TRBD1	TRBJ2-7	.	CASGSSGTADYEQYF	TGTGCTAGTGGTTCGTCCGGGACAGCCGACTACGAGCAGTACTTC
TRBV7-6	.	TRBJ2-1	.	CASSTRQVNEQFF	TGTGCCAGCAGCACTCGACAAGTCAATGAGCAGTTCTTC
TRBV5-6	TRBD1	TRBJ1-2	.	CASSGGQGPYGYTF	TGTGCCAGCAGCGGGGGACAGGGTCCCTATGGCTACACCTTC
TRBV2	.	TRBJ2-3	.	CASSRRDTQYF	TGTGCCAGCAGCCGGCGAGATACGCAGTATTTT
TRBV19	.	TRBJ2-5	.	CASSSRAGARAQYF	TGTGCCAGTAGTTCGCGGGCGGGGGCTCGAGCCCAGTACTTC
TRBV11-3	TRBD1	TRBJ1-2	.	CASSPTDRVHYGYTF	TGTGCCAGCAGCCCAACCGACAGGGTTCACTATGGCTACACCTTC
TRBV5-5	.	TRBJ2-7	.	CASSSNRAWEQYF	TGTGCCAGCAGCTCCAACAGGGCTTGGGAGCAGTACTTC
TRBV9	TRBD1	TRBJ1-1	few	CASRLLRGQGDTEAFF	TGTGCCAGCAGACTTTTACGGGGGCAGGGGGACACTGAAGCTTTCTTT
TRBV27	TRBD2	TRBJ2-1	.	CASSPGLAGYNEQFF	TGTGCCAGCAGTCCAGGACTAGCGGGGTACAATGAGCAGTTCTTC
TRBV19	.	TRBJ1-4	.	CASSHLRVGNEKLFF	TGTGCCAGTAGTCACCTCAGGGTTGGGAATGAAAAACTGTTTTTT
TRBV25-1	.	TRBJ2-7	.	CASSDWDLPEQYF	TGTGCCAGCAGTGACTGGGATTTGCCCGAGCAGTACTTC
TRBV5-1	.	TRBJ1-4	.	CASSYWRLGVEKLFF	TGCGCCAGCAGCTATTGGCGGCTCGGGGTTGAAAAACTGTTTTTT
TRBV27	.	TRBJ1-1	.	CASRLDGGGGIEAFF	TGTGCCAGCAGGTTAGATGGGGGTGGGGGCATTGAAGCTTTCTTT
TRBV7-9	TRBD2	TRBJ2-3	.	CASSLAGGDTQYF	TGTGCCAGCTCACTAGCGGGAGGGGATACGCAGTATTTT
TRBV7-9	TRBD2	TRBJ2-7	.	CASTGTGREAEQYF	TGTGCCAGCACGGGAACTGGGCGGGAGGCCGAGCAGTACTTC
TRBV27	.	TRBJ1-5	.	CASRLTYSPNQPQHF	TGTGCCAGCCGGCTGACTTACTCTCCCAATCAGCCCCAGCATTTT
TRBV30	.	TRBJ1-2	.	CAWSGSGPYGYTF	TGTGCCTGGAGTGGCAGCGGCCCCTATGGCTACACCTTC
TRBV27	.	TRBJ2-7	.	CASSFTGTGFFEQYF	TGTGCCAGCAGTTTCACCGGGACGGGTTTTTTCGAGCAGTACTTC
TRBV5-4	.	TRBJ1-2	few	CASSSLEGGGYTF	TGTGCCAGCAGCTCCCTTGAGGGTGGAGGCTACACCTTC
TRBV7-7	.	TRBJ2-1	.	CASSYRLGGHYNEQFF	TGTGCTAGCAGCTACCGCCTCGGGGGACACTACAATGAGCAGTTCTTC
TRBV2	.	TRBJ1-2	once	CASTGKTATVYGYTF	TGTGCCAGCACAGGCAAGACAGCTACCGTCTATGGCTACACCTTC
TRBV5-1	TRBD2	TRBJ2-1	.	CASSFMSWTSAMGVYNEQFF	TGCGCCAGCAGCTTCATGTCTTGGACTAGCGCGATGGGGGTCTACAATGAGCAGTTCTTC
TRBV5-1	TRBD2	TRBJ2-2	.	CASSLGLAGGPTGELFF	TGCGCCAGCAGCTTGGGACTAGCGGGAGGGCCCACCGGGGAGCTGTTTTTT
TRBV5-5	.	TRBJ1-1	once	CASSFWPMNTEAFF	TGTGCCAGCAGCTTCTGGCCTATGAACACTGAAGCTTTCTTT
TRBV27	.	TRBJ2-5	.	CASQKVHTSQETQYF	TGTGCCAGCCAAAAGGTCCATACCTCCCAAGAGACCCAGTACTTC
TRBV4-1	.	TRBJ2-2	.	CASSQASSGNTGELFF	TGCGCCAGCAGCCAAGCCTCCAGCGGTAACACCGGGGAGCTGTTTTTT
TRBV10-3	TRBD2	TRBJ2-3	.	CAISEPSGSLTDTQYF	TGTGCCATCAGTGAGCCTAGCGGGAGTTTGACAGATACGCAGTATTTT
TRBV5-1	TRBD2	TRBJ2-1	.	CASSPGAGRGFF	TGCGCCAGCAGCCCAGGAGCGGGACGGGGGTTCTTC
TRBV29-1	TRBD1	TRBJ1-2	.	CSVEGGNRDSEVPLSGYTF	TGCAGCGTTGAAGGGGGGAACCGGGACAGCGAGGTCCCTCTGTCTGGCTACACCTTC
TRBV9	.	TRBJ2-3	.	CASSPAPDTQYF	TGTGCCAGCAGCCCCGCCCCAGATACGCAGTATTTT
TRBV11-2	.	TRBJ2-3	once	CASSLVRQRTDTQYF	TGTGCCAGCAGCTTAGTCCGACAGCGCACAGATACGCAGTATTTT
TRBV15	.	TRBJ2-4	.	CATSRDREQLAKNIQYF	TGTGCCACCAGCAGAGATCGAGAACAGCTAGCCAAAAACATTCAGTACTTC
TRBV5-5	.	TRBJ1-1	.	CASSLDWGSTEAFF	TGTGCCAGCAGCTTGGACTGGGGCTCCACTGAAGCTTTCTTT
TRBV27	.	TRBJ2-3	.	CASSLHGRSADTQYF	TGTGCCAGCAGTTTACACGGGAGATCTGCAGATACGCAGTATTTT
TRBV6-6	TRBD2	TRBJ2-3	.	CASSLQLAGSTDTQYF	TGTGCCAGCAGTCTGCAACTAGCGGGAAGCACAGATACGCAGTATTTT
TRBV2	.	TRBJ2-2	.	CASSEVRTGELFF	TGTGCCAGCAGTGAGGTACGGACCGGGGAGCTGTTTTTT
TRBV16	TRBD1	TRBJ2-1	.	CASSQYRTTGGYNEQFF	TGTGCCAGCAGCCAATATAGGACCACAGGGGGGTACAATGAGCAGTTCTTC
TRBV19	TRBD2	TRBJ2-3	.	CASRSKTSGISDTQYF	TGTGCCAGTAGAAGCAAGACTAGCGGGATCTCAGATACGCAGTATTTT
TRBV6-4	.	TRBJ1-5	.	CASLFRNQPLQHF	TGTGCCAGTCTGTTTCGGAATCAGCCCCTCCAGCATTTT